Each of the 22 T cell receptor beta chains below was sequenced from the same sample in a study of blood T cell repertoires in COVID-19. Assay: immunoSEQ multiplex PCR; the TCRdb copy retains only in-frame clones and omits some. In the table there are 200,000 to 250,000 clones, around nine tenths of which are singletons. The sample was peripheral blood. The source is a man aged 60 to 75 who had recovered from COVID-19.

The chain links TRBV18 to TRBJ2-1; 11 nucleotides align to TRBD2. The V gene end was trimmed by 2 bases and the J gene end by 4 bases; junction bases not matched to a gene: 4. Germline V CDR1 and CDR2: KGHSH, LQKENI. The CDR3 is made up of 16 amino acids. CDR3 nucleotide sequence: TGTGCCAGCTCACCAGGAGGGACTAGCGGTTACAATGAGCAGTTCTTC. It codes for CASSPGGTSGYNEQFF.

The rearrangement joins TRBV28 to TRBJ2-3; D is possibly TRBD1 (7 bases). V lost 8 bases and J lost 4, with 13 bases in between. Germline lookup yields CDR1 MDHEN and CDR2 SYDVKM. The CDR3 is 13 residues long. The CDR3 spells CASAGQSADTQYF. The CDR3 nucleotides read TGTGCCAGCGCGGGACAGTCGGCAGATACGCAGTATTTT.

This clone was picked up one time. V is TRBV18 and J is TRBJ2-1; 7 nucleotides line up with TRBD2. With 0 bases clipped from V and 10 bases from J, the junction kept 6 bases outside the gene matches. Per germline, CDR1 KGHSH and CDR2 LQKENI. The CDR3 has 14 amino acids. CDR3 nucleotide sequence: TGTGCCAGCTCACCACCCCCGGGGGGTCGGGAGCAGTTCTTC. Encoded protein: CASSPPPGGREQFF.

This rearrangement joins TRBV14 to TRBJ1-1, with TRBD1 matching over 7 bases. CDR1 SGHDN and CDR2 FVKESK come from the germline V gene. The CDR3 sequence is 14 residues long. With 2 bases clipped from V and 13 bases from J, the junction kept 13 bases outside the gene matches. The CDR3 loop is CASSQLTGTVKVFF. The CDR3 coding sequence is TGTGCCAGCAGCCAATTGACCGGGACAGTTAAGGTTTTCTTT.

V is TRBV7-2 and J is TRBJ2-7, with D tentatively TRBD2 (7 bases). Trimming removed 4 bases at V and 0 bases at J, with 13 bases between. The CDR3 runs to 15 residues. The germline V gene encodes CDR1 SGHTA and CDR2 FQGNSA. CDR3 residues: CASSSRGASSYEQYF. CDR3 nucleotides: TGTGCCAGCAGCTCCCGGGGGGCCAGCTCCTACGAGCAGTACTTC.

This chain links TRBV2 with TRBJ2-5; D remains ambiguous. V shed 4 bases and J shed 3 bases, with 3 bases lying between them. The germline CDR1 and CDR2 sequences are SNHLY and FYNNEI. The CDR3 totals 11 residues. CDR3 nucleotides: TGTGCCAGCAGTGCCGAAGAGACCCAGTACTTC. It is translated as CASSAEETQYF.

J is TRBJ1-5 and V is TRBV18; possible D gene TRBD1, 6 bases. V was clipped by 4 bases and J by 0 bases, with 10 bases between them. Germline CDR1 and CDR2: KGHSH and LQKENI. The CDR3 consists of 15 residues. As DNA, the CDR3 is TGTGCCAGCTCACGGGCACAGGGTAGCAATCAGCCCCAGCATTTT. Encoded protein: CASSRAQGSNQPQHF.

J is TRBJ2-2 and V is TRBV5-1, with 7 bases fitting TRBD2. The V gene end was trimmed by 3 bases and the J gene end by 1 base; junction bases not matched to a gene: 3. Germline loops: CDR1 SGHRS, CDR2 YFSETQ. The CDR3 is 15 residues long. The CDR3 DNA reads as TGCGCCAGCAGCTACCTAGCGGAGAACACCGGGGAGCTGTTTTTT. Amino acids: CASSYLAENTGELFF.

The chain couples TRBV4-2 to TRBJ1-5, with 7 bases matching TRBD1. V trimming: 0 bases; J trimming: 3 bases; junction bases outside the gene matches: 2. This CDR3 has 15 amino acids. Germline V lookup: CDR1 LGHNA, CDR2 YNFKEQ. CDR3 in amino acids: CASSQDGTVNQPQHF. The CDR3 bases are TGTGCCAGCAGCCAAGACGGGACAGTCAATCAGCCCCAGCATTTT.

V and J are TRBV7-2 and TRBJ1-4, with a weak D call TRBD1 (6 bases). The CDR3 spans 15 residues. V was clipped by 4 bases and J by 3 bases, with 12 bases between them. Per the germline V gene, CDR1 is SGHTA and CDR2 is FQGNSA. This chain's CDR3 is CASSSIRGANEKLFF. The CDR3 DNA follows: TGTGCCAGCAGCTCTATCAGGGGTGCTAATGAAAAACTGTTTTTT. Full variable domain (missing parts from reference TRBV7-2 and TRBJ1-4): GAGVSQSPSNKVTEKGKDVELRCDPISGHTALYWYRQSLGQGLEFLIYFQGNSAPDKSGLPSDRFSAERTGGSVSTLTIQRTQQEDSAVYLCASSSIRGANEKLFFGSGTQLSVL.

Only a few counts were recorded for this clone. The chain employs TRBV12-3 or TRBV12-4 and TRBJ2-7; 11 positions match TRBD2. CDR3 length equals 13 residues. V was pared by 7 bases and J by 1 base, with 0 bases of the junction left unmatched. CDR3 amino acids: CASTSGRSYEQYF. CDR3 DNA sequence: TGTGCCAGCACTAGCGGGAGGTCCTACGAGCAGTACTTC.

The chain's CDR3 is CASSPPHLLSEGYEQYF. The CDR3 DNA sequence: TGTGCCAGCAGTCCACCTCATCTGCTTTCCGAGGGCTACGAGCAGTACTTC. The chain recombines TRBV28 with TRBJ2-7, with D perhaps matching TRBD2 (5 bases). The CDR3 sequence is 17 residues long. V was clipped by 5 bases and J by 3 bases, with 23 bases between them. CDR1 is MDHEN, CDR2 SYDVKM, per germline.

This chain links TRBV10-1 with TRBJ1-1; no reliable D call. The germline V gene encodes CDR1 WNHNN and CDR2 SYGVQD (reference sequence). The CDR3 runs 12 residues. V was pared by 6 bases and J by 5 bases, with 10 bases between. CDR3 bases: TGCGCCAGCAGCCTAACGGGGACTGAAGCTTTCTTT. Translated: CASSLTGTEAFF.

This chain connects TRBV9 to TRBJ2-1, with D possibly being TRBD2 (6 bases). Germline CDR1 SGDLS, CDR2 YYNGEE. V was clipped by 2 bases and J by 7 bases, with 16 bases between them. The CDR3 is 15 residues long. DNA of the CDR3: TGTGCCAGCAGCGTGGAGGGAGGCGCGTGGAATGAGCAGTTCTTC. Translated: CASSVEGGAWNEQFF. Variable domain in full (rest from reference TRBV9 and TRBJ2-1): DSGVTQTPKHLITATGQRVTLRCSPRSGDLSVYWYQQSLDQGLQFLIQYYNGEERAKGNILERFSAQQFPDLHSELNLSSLELGDSALYFCASSVEGGAWNEQFFGPGTRLTVL.

V usage is TRBV2 and J usage is TRBJ2-3; 14 bases fit TRBD2. With 11 bases clipped from V and 5 bases from J, the junction kept 12 bases outside the gene matches. Germline-derived CDR1 and CDR2 are SNHLY and FYNNEI. CDR3 length: 16 amino acids. Here the CDR3 DNA reads TGTGCCGGAGGAGGGACTAGCGGGAGATATATAGATACGCAGTATTTT. The encoded protein is CAGGGTSGRYIDTQYF.

This chain connects TRBV2 to TRBJ2-1, with D perhaps TRBD2 (7 bases). Germline CDR1 SNHLY, CDR2 FYNNEI. The V end lost 3 bases, the J end lost 0 bases, and 12 bases lay between the germline ends. The length of the CDR3 is 16 residues. The CDR3 nucleotides read TGTGCCAGCAGTGAGGGCCGGGGGGCCTCCTACAATGAGCAGTTCTTC. Protein product: CASSEGRGASYNEQFF.

This clone has just one count. The chain carries TRBV30 and TRBJ1-3; no definite D call. Trimming cost V 4 bases and J 0 bases, with 10 bases left between them. Germline V CDR1 and CDR2: GTSNPN, SVGIG (reference sequence). This CDR3 has 14 residues. The CDR3 DNA follows: TGTGCCTGGAATCTTCGCGGCTCTGGAAACACCATATATTTT. Its protein product is CAWNLRGSGNTIYF.

This chain uses TRBV7-2 with TRBJ1-2, with D tentatively TRBD1 (5 bases). Germline CDR1 and CDR2: SGHTA and FQGNSA. This CDR3 is built from 15 residues. The ends were cut back, 0 bases at V and 5 bases at J, with 13 bases in the middle. The CDR3 DNA follows: TGTGCCAGCAGCTTAGCCGAAGGGGTTATTTATGGCTACACCTTC. This gives the protein CASSLAEGVIYGYTF.

This clone turned up a few times. The chain carries TRBV3-1 (or the pseudogene TRBV3-2) and TRBJ2-7; 12 bases map to TRBD1. Germline values: CDR1 LGHDT, CDR2 YNNKEL (reference sequence). This CDR3 is built from 15 residues. V lost 4 bases to trimming and J lost 6 bases; unmatched junction nucleotides: 7. CDR3 in DNA: TGTGCCAGCAGCCCCTCCGGGACAGGGGGCGGCGAGCAGTACTTC. Its translation is CASSPSGTGGGEQYF.

This chain connects TRBV28 to TRBJ2-7; D may be TRBD1 (6 bases). Trimming left V 7 bases short and J 5 bases short, with 21 bases between. This CDR3 is built from 15 residues. Per germline, CDR1 MDHEN and CDR2 SYDVKM. The CDR3 DNA follows: TGTGCCAGCACCCTAGGGGGTTCTACATCGGACGAGCAGTACTTC. It translates to CASTLGGSTSDEQYF.

In the case of this clone: This same CDR3 is encoded by further DNA sequences in the sample. V gene TRBV30 combines with J gene TRBJ2-3; D might be TRBD2 (6 bases). V gave up 0 bases and J gave up 5 bases, with 9 bases separating them. Germline V gene lookup returns CDR1 GTSNPN and CDR2 SVGIG (reference sequence). The CDR3 consists of 13 residues. CDR3 nucleotides: TGTGCCTGGAGTGTACGGAGGGGAGATACGCAGTATTTT. Amino acids: CAWSVRRGDTQYF.

This chain links TRBV7-3 with TRBJ2-5, with D possibly being TRBD2 (5 bases). CDR1 and CDR2 (germline): SGHTA, FQGTGA. CDR3 length equals 11 residues. V was shortened by 6 bases and J by 5 bases, with 7 bases between the two germline ends. This chain's CDR3 is CASRSGETQYF. CDR3 sequence (DNA): TGTGCCAGCAGGTCGGGGGAGACCCAGTACTTC.